The present T cell receptor (beta chain) was sequenced within a study of breast tumors, draining lymph nodes, adjacent tissues. Per the germline V gene, CDR1 is SNHLY and CDR2 is FYNNEI. This CDR3 is built from 12 residues. Trimming removed 3 bases from V and 7 bases from J, with 7 bases in between. Details on this clonotype: The target antigen is unknown.

The lymph nodes were axillary draining lymph nodes from breast cancer patients. General observations from the study: That most tumor T cells come from lymph nodes remained unproven. Findings are consistent with lymph node origin and intratumoral expansion of most tumor T cells. Tumors had less TCR diversity than lymph nodes, more than nontumor tissue.

TCRdb itself ran the multiplex PCR reads through MiXCR, one entry per CDR3 protein. The data contain around 230,000 distinct CDR3 sequences, under 40% of them singletons. The sequence derives from a female donor with breast cancer. Some clones in this sample may be carry-over from other donors' samples. The chain links TRBV2 to TRBJ2-1; D could derive from TRBD1 or TRBD2 (5 bases each). Sequences were obtained from axillary lymph node tissue. CDR3: CASSEGVNEQFF. The CDR3 DNA follows: TGTGCCAGCAGTGAGGGGGTGAATGAGCAGTTCTTC. The variable domain in full, completed from reference TRBV2 and TRBJ2-1, reads EPEVTQTPSHQVTQMGQEVILRCVPISNHLYFYWYRQILGQKVEFLVSFYNNEISEKSEIFDDQFSVERPDGSNFTLKIRSTKLEDSAMYFCASSEGVNEQFFGPGTRLTVL.